The 17 T cell receptor beta chains below come from one sample, sequenced in a study of blood T cell repertoires in COVID-19. Data came from immunoSEQ multiplex PCR; TCRdb stores just in-frame clones and leaves some out. The sample lists about 99,000 clones, less than 90% seen once, with approximately 5% in the top ten. Sequencing used peripheral blood. These receptors came from a human donor in a cohort sampled during active COVID-19.

The chain carries TRBV3-1 (or the pseudogene TRBV3-2) and TRBJ2-3; maybe TRBD2 (5 bases). The CDR3 loop spans 16 amino acids. V lost 1 base to trimming and J lost 4 bases, with 15 bases between them. Germline V gives CDR1 LGHDT, CDR2 YNNKEL (reference sequence). The CDR3 loop reads CASSQGVMGGSDTQYF. In nucleotides, the CDR3 is TGTGCCAGCAGCCAAGGAGTAATGGGCGGGTCAGATACGCAGTATTTT.

This chain joins TRBV7-8 and TRBJ1-5, with D uncertain. Germline loops: CDR1 SGHVS, CDR2 FQNEAQ. This CDR3 has 15 amino acids. The V end was cut by 3 bases, the J end by 2 bases, with 11 bases between. This chain's CDR3 is CASSLLEAGNQPQHF. DNA of the CDR3: TGTGCCAGCAGCTTGCTGGAGGCCGGCAATCAGCCCCAGCATTTT.

This clone has only one observation. The V call is TRBV6-2 or TRBV6-3, the J call TRBJ2-7, with unresolved D. CDR3 size: 14 residues. Germline V gene lookup returns CDR1 MNHEY and CDR2 SVGEGT. Trimming removed 1 base from V and 2 bases from J, with 9 bases in between. This CDR3 is CASSYFVGAYEQYF. In DNA, the CDR3 is TGTGCCAGCAGTTACTTTGTAGGAGCCTACGAGCAGTACTTC.

The chain uses TRBV5-6 and TRBJ2-1; the match to TRBD2 covers 8 bases. CDR3 length: 16 amino acids. Per the germline V gene, CDR1 is SGHDT and CDR2 is YYEEEE. V was clipped by 1 base and J by 7 bases; unmatched bases: 10. The CDR3 DNA is TGTGCCAGCAGCTTGTTGAGAGGTGCGGGAGGAAATGAGCAGTTCTTC. It is translated as CASSLLRGAGGNEQFF.

This rearrangement joins TRBV10-3 to TRBJ2-5; 7 bases are a match to TRBD2. The germline V gene has CDR1 ENHRY and CDR2 SYGVKD. The CDR3 contains 14 residues. V lost 2 bases, J lost 5 bases, and 5 bases stayed unmatched. CDR3 sequence (DNA): TGTGCCATCAGTGAGGGGGGAGGGCTGGAGACCCAGTACTTC. Protein: CAISEGGGLETQYF.

The chain links TRBV6-5 to TRBJ1-1, with D perhaps matching TRBD1 (5 bases). This CDR3 contains 13 residues. V lost 7 bases to trimming and J lost 7 bases, with 16 bases between them. Germline-derived CDR1 and CDR2 are MNHEY and SVGAGI. In nucleotides, the CDR3 is TGTGCCAGCATGGGGCGGACGGCCCATGAAGCTTTCTTT. Translating it yields CASMGRTAHEAFF.

V and J are TRBV4-1 and TRBJ2-3; 7 bases align to TRBD2. V lost 0 bases, J lost 2 bases, and 5 bases stayed unmatched. The CDR3 sequence is 16 residues long. Germline V gene data show CDR1 as MGHRA and CDR2 as YSYEKL. The CDR3 region is CASSQERLAATDTQYF. DNA for the CDR3: TGCGCCAGCAGCCAAGAGCGGCTAGCGGCCACAGATACGCAGTATTTT.

The chain combines TRBV6-6 with TRBJ2-1, with TRBD1 identical over 9 bases. The CDR3 totals 16 residues. The V gene's germline CDR1 is MNHNY and CDR2 SVGAGI (reference sequence). V lost 1 base, J lost 6 bases, and 7 bases stayed unmatched. The DNA of the CDR3 is TGTGCCAGCAGTTACTATTGGGACAGGGCCCTCAATGAGCAGTTCTTC. The encoded protein is CASSYYWDRALNEQFF.

The table lists this clone with a count of one. This CDR3 is CASSQGQRGRRTDTQYF. For the CDR3, the DNA is TGTGCCAGCAGCCAAGGCCAGCGGGGGAGGCGCACAGATACGCAGTATTTT. The chain is built from TRBV3-1 (or the pseudogene TRBV3-2) and TRBJ2-3, with TRBD2 matching over 8 bases. The CDR3 is 17 amino acids. The germline V gene has CDR1 LGHDT and CDR2 YNNKEL (reference sequence). V shed 1 base and J 1 base; nucleotides not matched to a gene: 7.

This sequence joins TRBV15 and TRBJ2-7, with 11 bases identical to TRBD2. Germline assignment: CDR1 LNHNV and CDR2 YYDKDF (reference sequence). V trimming: 5 bases; J trimming: 3 bases; junction bases outside the gene matches: 12. This CDR3 spans 17 amino acids. CDR3: CATSGSVGTSGNYEQYF. The DNA for the CDR3 is TGTGCCACCAGCGGGTCGGTCGGGACTAGCGGAAACTACGAGCAGTACTTC.

This clone came up once. The chain has TRBV5-1 and TRBJ2-7, with TRBD1 as a possible D gene (6 bases). The germline V gene encodes CDR1 SGHRS and CDR2 YFSETQ. The CDR3 runs 17 residues. V dropped 0 bases and J dropped 0 bases, with 16 bases sitting between them. The CDR3 region has the DNA TGCGCCAGCAGCTTGGCGGGGACATTGACGAGCTCCTACGAGCAGTACTTC. Amino acid sequence: CASSLAGTLTSSYEQYF. The full variable domain, completed using reference TRBV5-1 and TRBJ2-7, is KAGVTQTPRYLIKTRGQQVTLSCSPISGHRSVSWYQQTPGQGLQFLFEYFSETQRNKGNFPGRFSGRQFSNSRSEMNVSTLELGDSALYLCASSLAGTLTSSYEQYFGPGTRLTVT.

The rearrangement uses TRBV3-1 (or the pseudogene TRBV3-2) and TRBJ2-3; TRBD2 is a possible D gene (6 bases). The V gene's germline CDR1 is LGHDT and CDR2 YNNKEL (reference sequence). Deletions cut 1 base from V and 4 bases from J, with 15 bases between. CDR3 size: 16 residues. The CDR3 DNA reads TGTGCCAGCAGCCAAGGGGGTAGCGGCCCCTCAGATACGCAGTATTTT. Translation gives CASSQGGSGPSDTQYF.

The chain is built from TRBV30 and TRBJ1-2, with 7 bases that match TRBD1. CDR1 and CDR2 (germline): GTSNPN, SVGIG (reference sequence). The V gene end was trimmed by 1 base and the J gene end by 2 bases; junction bases not matched to a gene: 4. The CDR3 runs 14 residues. The CDR3: CAWSAGGWNYGYTF. DNA for the CDR3: TGTGCCTGGAGTGCAGGGGGATGGAACTATGGCTACACCTTC. Supplemented by reference TRBV30 and TRBJ1-2, the full variable domain reads SQTIHQWPATLVQPVGSPLSLECTVEGTSNPNLYWYRQAAGRGLQLLFYSVGIGQISSEVPQNLSASRPQDRQFILSSKKLLLSDSGFYLCAWSAGGWNYGYTFGSGTRLTVV.

The chain joins TRBV7-6 to TRBJ2-5; 7 bases line up with TRBD2. V lost 5 bases, J lost 6 bases, and 6 bases stayed unmatched. Germline V CDR1 and CDR2: SGHVS, FNYEAQ. This CDR3 has 13 residues. DNA for the CDR3: TGTGCCAGCAGCCCGACTAGCAGCCAGACCCAGTACTTC. Amino acids: CASSPTSSQTQYF.

The chain couples TRBV14 to TRBJ1-6; D might be TRBD1 (6 bases). The CDR3 runs to 15 residues. The V gene lost 5 bases and the J gene lost 0 bases, with 8 bases spanning the gap. Germline CDR1 reads SGHDN; CDR2 reads FVKESK. The CDR3 reads CASSGGLSYNSPLHF. The CDR3 DNA follows: TGTGCCAGCAGCGGGGGCCTCTCCTATAATTCACCCCTCCACTTT.

This chain connects TRBV6-6 to TRBJ2-3; D call uncertain. This CDR3 contains 17 residues. V was cut by 5 bases and J by 2 bases, with 20 bases left in between. The germline gives CDR1 MNHNY, CDR2 SVGAGI (reference sequence). The CDR3 is CASSHVGPLGPTDTQYF. CDR3 DNA: TGTGCCAGCAGTCACGTAGGCCCCTTGGGCCCCACAGATACGCAGTATTTT.

A few counts support this clone. The chain has TRBV18 and TRBJ2-7, with TRBD2 matching over 9 bases. The V gene end was trimmed by 2 bases and the J gene end by 4 bases; junction bases not matched to a gene: 15. The CDR3 totals 18 residues. Germline V lookup: CDR1 KGHSH, CDR2 LQKENI. CDR3 sequence (DNA): TGTGCCAGCTCACCAGGGACTAGCTCATTTAGAAATTCTTACGAGCAGTACTTC. Translation: CASSPGTSSFRNSYEQYF.